Below, 31 T cell receptor beta chains from the same sample are listed, as sequenced in a study of Graves' ophthalmopathy and Graves' hyperthyroidism. Amplified material comprised TCR beta CDR3 regions derived from RNA transcripts. RT-PCR with HTBI primers came first, then second-round multiplex PCR. TCRdb ran MiXCR on the multiplex PCR reads and lists one entry per CDR3 protein. The sample includes around 1.1 million distinct CDR3 sequences, 35% to 40% of them seen just once. The sequencing input was peripheral blood or thyroid tissue (not recorded which). These receptors originate from an adult man with Graves' hyperthyroidism.

This clonotype was detected a few times. The V call is TRBV7-9, the J call TRBJ2-5; D possibly corresponds to TRBD1 (5 bases). Trimming took off 5 bases at V and 5 bases at J, with 18 bases between the two ends. The CDR3 runs to 15 residues. Germline V lookup: CDR1 SEHNR, CDR2 FQNEAQ (reference sequence). Here the CDR3 DNA reads TGTGCCAGCAGCCCTGGACACGGAGCCCATGAGACCCAGTACTTC. Its translation: CASSPGHGAHETQYF.

The table lists this clonotype with many counts. The rearrangement links TRBV7-2 to TRBJ2-7; D is perhaps TRBD1 (5 bases). Trimming left V 0 bases short and J 4 bases short, with 13 bases between. Germline V gene data show CDR1 as SGHTA and CDR2 as FQGNSA. CDR3 size: 15 residues. The CDR3 region is CASSLAESQVYEQYF. CDR3 in DNA: TGTGCCAGCAGCTTAGCCGAATCACAGGTTTACGAGCAGTACTTC.

This clonotype was picked up many times. V gene TRBV11-2 combines with J gene TRBJ2-5, with D possibly TRBD1 on 5 matching bases. CDR1 SGHAT and CDR2 FQNNGV come from the germline V gene. This CDR3 spans 14 amino acids. Trimming took off 5 bases at V and 5 bases at J, with 15 bases between the two ends. The CDR3: CASSARVVGETQYF. The CDR3 DNA sequence: TGTGCCAGCAGCGCCAGGGTTGTCGGGGAGACCCAGTACTTC.

The sample holds many counts of this clonotype. The chain is built from TRBV12-3 or TRBV12-4 and TRBJ2-7; D remains ambiguous. V was cut by 3 bases and J by 5 bases, with 14 bases left in between. The CDR3 spans 14 residues. CDR3 coding DNA: TGTGCCAGCAGTTTCCGTCTCCTATCCAACGAGCAGTACTTC. This sequence encodes CASSFRLLSNEQYF.

This clonotype was counted many times. The V call is TRBV6-6, the J call TRBJ1-5; D perhaps matches TRBD1 (5 bases). The CDR3 is 16 amino acids. Germline V lookup: CDR1 MNHNY, CDR2 SVGAGI (reference sequence). V shed 0 bases and J shed 1 base, with 10 bases lying between them. Here the CDR3 reads CASSYSGGLSNQPQHF. For the CDR3, the DNA is TGTGCCAGCAGTTACTCGGGGGGTCTGAGCAATCAGCCCCAGCATTTT.

This clonotype has a single count. This chain connects TRBV12-3 or TRBV12-4 to TRBJ1-6; 10 nucleotides align to TRBD1. CDR3 length: 15 residues. Trimming removed 6 bases from V and 8 bases from J; junction bases left unmatched: 7. Written as DNA, the CDR3 is TGTGCCAGCAGCCGGACCGACAGGGGGCATTCACCCCTCCACTTT. It translates to CASSRTDRGHSPLHF.

This clonotype came up many times. The chain carries TRBV19 and TRBJ1-2; 11 bases are shared with TRBD1. Germline assignment: CDR1 LNHDA and CDR2 SQIVND (reference sequence). The CDR3 is 15 amino acids. With V trimmed by 5 bases and J by 5 bases, 7 bases remained unmatched. The CDR3: CASSVGQGASYGYTF. The CDR3 region has the DNA TGTGCCAGTAGTGTCGGACAGGGGGCCTCGTATGGCTACACCTTC.

This clonotype was observed many times. This CDR3 reads CASRPPTGAAFF. DNA for the CDR3: TGTGCCAGCAGACCTCCAACAGGGGCGGCTTTCTTT. The chain joins TRBV6-6 to TRBJ1-1; 7 nucleotides align to TRBD1. V gave up 6 bases and J gave up 11 bases; unmatched junction bases: 9. Per germline, CDR1 MNHNY and CDR2 SVGAGI (reference sequence). The CDR3 extends over 12 amino acids.

CDR3: CASSLLSGSPLHF. CDR3 DNA sequence: TGTGCCAGCAGCTTATTGAGTGGATCACCCCTCCACTTT. The chain carries TRBV7-2 and TRBJ1-6; D uncertain. Germline lookup yields CDR1 SGHTA and CDR2 FQGNSA. Between the trimmed V and J ends, which lost 2 bases and 10 bases, there was a span of 9 bases. This CDR3 comprises 13 residues.

This clonotype was counted a few times. The J gene is TRBJ2-7, the V gene TRBV6-9; TRBD1 matches 8 bases. The trim removed 6 bases at V and 0 bases at J, leaving 7 bases unmatched. The CDR3 contains 15 residues. Germline loops: CDR1 MNHGY, CDR2 SVAAGI. In DNA, the CDR3 is TGTGCCAGCAGAGAGGGACAGGCGCGCTCCTACGAGCAGTACTTC. The encoded protein is CASREGQARSYEQYF.

The rearrangement joins TRBV25-1 to TRBJ2-7; 11 bases map to TRBD1. CDR1 and CDR2 (germline): MGHDK, SYGVNS. V lost 7 bases and J lost 3; bases outside the gene matches: 14. The CDR3 is made up of 17 amino acids. CDR3 DNA: TGTGCCAGCATGGGGGCCACCGGGACAGGGGGATTCTACGAGCAGTACTTC. This gives the protein CASMGATGTGGFYEQYF.

This clonotype appeared many times. This chain joins TRBV2 and TRBJ2-7; 10 nucleotides agree with TRBD1. CDR1 is SNHLY, CDR2 FYNNEI, per germline. Trimming took 7 bases from V and 4 from J; bases not matched to a gene: 13. CDR3 size: 16 residues. CDR3 residues: CASMPSRGQGFYEQYF. CDR3 sequence (DNA): TGTGCCAGCATGCCATCTAGGGGACAGGGGTTTTACGAGCAGTACTTC.

This clonotype was seen only a few times. The genes are TRBV27 and TRBJ1-2; TRBD1 is a possible D gene (5 bases). The CDR3 length is 15 residues. The ends were cut back, 8 bases at V and 1 base at J, with 17 bases in the middle. CDR1 is MNHEY, CDR2 SMNVEV, per germline (reference sequence). In DNA form, the CDR3 reads TGTGCCAGCCGGGGCGGGGCAGCTCTTAACTATGGCTACACCTTC. Its translation: CASRGGAALNYGYTF.

As DNA, the CDR3 is TGTGCCATCAGTGAGCCACAGGGTGGGGCACCCCTCCACTTT. Translating gives CAISEPQGGAPLHF. The J gene is TRBJ1-6, the V gene TRBV10-3; tentatively, D is TRBD1 (6 bases). From germline, CDR1 is ENHRY and CDR2 SYGVKD. This CDR3 has 14 residues. V was cut by 2 bases and J by 11 bases, with 13 bases left in between.

This clonotype appeared many times. The chain employs TRBV19 and TRBJ2-6; D not certain. CDR1 and CDR2 (germline): LNHDA, SQIVND (reference sequence). This CDR3 has 15 amino acids. Trimming cost V 2 bases and J 0 bases, with 5 bases left between them. The CDR3 here is CASSIIGSGANVLTF. In DNA form, the CDR3 reads TGTGCCAGTAGTATAATAGGCTCTGGGGCCAACGTCCTGACTTTC.

This clonotype was observed a few times. The rearrangement links TRBV11-2 to TRBJ1-1; TRBD1 aligns across 7 bases. Losses at the gene ends were 2 bases for V and 5 bases for J; bases not matched to a gene: 14. Germline CDR1 reads SGHAT; CDR2 reads FQNNGV. CDR3 size: 17 residues. The CDR3 region is CASSLPKGALSPTEAFF. The CDR3 DNA reads as TGTGCCAGCAGCTTACCAAAGGGGGCTCTTAGCCCGACTGAAGCTTTCTTT.

This chain uses TRBV19 with TRBJ1-5; D is uncertain. The V gene's germline CDR1 is LNHDA and CDR2 SQIVND (reference sequence). V was trimmed by 3 bases and J by 11 bases, leaving 8 bases between them. The CDR3 sequence is 11 residues long. Here the CDR3 reads CASSITVAQHF. The CDR3 nucleotides are TGTGCCAGTAGTATTACGGTGGCCCAGCATTTT.

This clonotype has more than one count but fewer than ten. The chain joins TRBV11-2 to TRBJ2-2; D call uncertain. V lost 0 bases, J lost 4 bases, and 9 bases lay in between. The CDR3 sequence is 15 residues long. Germline CDR1 reads SGHAT; CDR2 reads FQNNGV. CDR3: CASSLDIGATGELFF. In DNA form, the CDR3 reads TGTGCCAGCAGCTTAGATATCGGAGCCACCGGGGAGCTGTTTTTT.

This clonotype was detected many times. CDR3 in amino acids: CSARVLGYGYTF. In nucleotides, the CDR3 is TGCAGTGCTAGAGTGCTGGGCTATGGCTACACCTTC. The chain combines TRBV20-1 with TRBJ1-2; unclear D gene. The germline CDR1 and CDR2 sequences are DFQATT and SNEGSKA (reference sequence). The CDR3 spans 12 residues. Trimming left V 1 base short and J 4 bases short, with 7 bases between.

The V call is TRBV10-3, the J call TRBJ2-3, with 10 bases lining up with TRBD2. Trimming took 4 bases from V and 2 from J; bases not matched to a gene: 6. CDR3 length equals 16 residues. Per the germline V gene, CDR1 is ENHRY and CDR2 is SYGVKD. CDR3 amino acids: CAISASGTSDTDTQYF. In nucleotides, the CDR3 is TGTGCCATCAGTGCTTCAGGGACTAGCGACACAGATACGCAGTATTTT.

Points on this clonotype: Because the CDR3 is missing its conserved closing phenylalanine or tryptophan, this is likely a read error. The DNA is left out, because the CDR3 cannot be placed on it with certainty; the CDR3 is given as TCRdb lists it. The rearrangement joins TRBV11-2 to TRBJ1-4. The CDR3 sequence runs 15 residues, both termini included. Germline values: CDR1 SGHAT, CDR2 FQNNGV. This CDR3 is CASSSGLAREQYFGP.

This sequence joins TRBV20-1 and TRBJ1-5; 11 nucleotides agree with TRBD1. CDR1 and CDR2 from the germline V gene are DFQATT and SNEGSKA (reference sequence). With V trimmed by 4 bases and J by 5 bases, 7 bases remained unmatched. The CDR3 sequence is 15 residues long. The CDR3 protein is CSAIPGTGGHQPQHF. CDR3 sequence (DNA): TGCAGTGCTATACCCGGGACAGGGGGTCATCAGCCCCAGCATTTT.

The rearrangement uses TRBV7-2 and TRBJ2-5; weak D call: TRBD2 (7 bases). Germline V gene data show CDR1 as SGHTA and CDR2 as FQGNSA. The CDR3 extends over 15 amino acids. Trimming took off 6 bases at V and 1 base at J, with 15 bases between the two ends. CDR3 protein: CASRVGGGGQETQYF. The CDR3 coding sequence is TGTGCCAGCAGGGTCGGGGGCGGGGGCCAAGAGACCCAGTACTTC.

Ten or more counts support this clonotype. V is TRBV7-9 and J is TRBJ2-5, with 7 bases fitting TRBD1. The CDR3 is 15 amino acids. Germline V gene data show CDR1 as SEHNR and CDR2 as FQNEAQ (reference sequence). The V and J ends lost 3 bases and 5 bases, in that order; junction bases with no gene match: 9. The CDR3 loop reads CASSFSTGFGETQYF. The DNA for the CDR3 is TGTGCCAGCAGCTTCTCGACAGGGTTCGGGGAGACCCAGTACTTC.

Turning to this clonotype: A much larger clone differs from this one at a single base, so this may be a read error. V is TRBV20-1 and J is TRBJ1-3; 7 nucleotides align to TRBD1. CDR1 is DFQATT and CDR2 is SNEGSKA in the germline V gene (reference sequence). CDR3 length: 13 amino acids. The CDR3 DNA reads TGCAGTGCTGCCGACAGGGCCAGAAACACCATACATTTT. As protein: CSAADRARNTIHF.

This chain links TRBV12-3 or TRBV12-4 with TRBJ1-5, with 9 bases matching TRBD1. Unmatched junction bases numbered 6, after V lost 6 bases and J lost 3 bases. CDR3 size: 15 residues. The CDR3 spells CASSPRTGVNQPQHF. In DNA form, the CDR3 reads TGTGCCAGCAGCCCGAGGACAGGGGTCAATCAGCCCCAGCATTTT.

This clonotype appeared a single time. The chain is built from TRBV7-2 and TRBJ2-5; D could derive from TRBD1 or TRBD2 (5 bases each). The better agreement between TRBJ2-1 and the DNA end casts doubt on the J call. There are 14 residues in the CDR3. Germline V gene data show CDR1 as SGHTA and CDR2 as FQGNSA. Here the CDR3 DNA reads TGTGCCAGCAGCTTCCGGGACCGGTTGAATGAGCAGTTCTTC. Residues: CASSFRDRLNEQFF.

The chain combines TRBV6-5 with TRBJ2-7; D ambiguous. V gave up 7 bases and J gave up 0 bases, with 10 bases separating them. Germline lookup yields CDR1 MNHEY and CDR2 SVGAGI. There are 13 residues in the CDR3. The CDR3 loop is CASTLGSSYEQYF. CDR3 DNA sequence: TGTGCCAGCACACTGGGCAGCTCCTACGAGCAGTACTTC.

This clonotype occurred a few times. The chain uses TRBV27 and TRBJ2-5; D ambiguous. The CDR3 extends over 14 amino acids. Germline CDR1 is MNHEY and CDR2 is SMNVEV (reference sequence). Deletions cut 4 bases from V and 5 bases from J, with 14 bases between. The CDR3 bases are TGTGCCAGCAGTTCCTGGGGTAGGGCGGAGACCCAGTACTTC. This codes for CASSSWGRAETQYF.

This sequence joins TRBV10-2 and TRBJ2-7, with D maybe TRBD2 (6 bases). The V and J ends lost 0 bases and 6 bases respectively, with 12 bases between them. The germline V gene has CDR1 WSHSY and CDR2 SAAADI. This CDR3 has 14 amino acids. This chain's CDR3 is CASSESMAGSEQYF. CDR3 nucleotide sequence: TGCGCCAGCAGTGAGTCGATGGCGGGGTCCGAGCAGTACTTC.

CDR3 residues: CASSLDLLAGGETGELFF. The DNA for the CDR3 is TGTGCCAGCAGCTTGGATTTACTAGCGGGAGGAGAGACCGGGGAGCTGTTTTTT. This chain uses TRBV5-4 with TRBJ2-2; 12 bases agree with TRBD2. Germline V gives CDR1 SGHNT, CDR2 YYREEE (reference sequence). This CDR3 comprises 18 residues. With V trimmed by 0 bases and J by 5 bases, 8 bases remained unmatched. Variable domain in full (rest from reference TRBV5-4 and TRBJ2-2): ETGVTQSPTHLIKTRGQQVTLRCSSQSGHNTVSWYQQALGQGPQFIFQYYREEENGRGNFPPRFSGLQFPNYSSELNVNALELDDSALYLCASSLDLLAGGETGELFFGEGSRLTVL.